The 21 T cell receptor beta chains listed next were all sequenced from one sample in a study of shared clonotypes between healthy human individuals. The assay was immunoSEQ multiplex PCR, and TCRdb's table has in-frame clones only and misses some. In the table there are 2 million to 3 million clones, over 85% of which are singletons. Sequences were obtained from naive CD4+ T cells sorted from blood. Specified subset: CD45RA+ positively selected. These receptors all stem from a man between 18 and 29 years old in good health.

CDR3 region: CASSLDRGSEQFF. The CDR3 nucleotides read TGTGCCAGCAGCCTCGACAGGGGAAGCGAGCAGTTCTTC. The J gene is TRBJ2-1, the V gene TRBV5-4; TRBD1 matches 8 bases. The germline CDR1 and CDR2 sequences are SGHNT and YYREEE (reference sequence). The V and J ends lost 4 bases and 10 bases, in that order; junction bases with no gene match: 7. The CDR3 has 13 amino acids.

V and J are TRBV5-1 and TRBJ2-7; D might be TRBD1 or TRBD2, each matching 5 bases. Germline V lookup: CDR1 SGHRS, CDR2 YFSETQ. The CDR3 length is 11 residues. The germline V and J ends were trimmed by 4 bases and 8 bases, with 10 bases remaining between them. The CDR3 is CASSDEGKQYF. The CDR3 nucleotides read TGCGCCAGCAGCGACGAGGGGAAGCAGTACTTC. Full variable domain (outside the CDR3, taken from reference TRBV5-1 and TRBJ2-7): KAGVTQTPRYLIKTRGQQVTLSCSPISGHRSVSWYQQTPGQGLQFLFEYFSETQRNKGNFPGRFSGRQFSNSRSEMNVSTLELGDSALYLCASSDEGKQYFGPGTRLTVT.

The chain recombines TRBV30 with TRBJ1-3; 7 bases agree with TRBD1. The V and J ends lost 1 base and 0 bases, in that order; junction bases with no gene match: 6. The CDR3 has 16 amino acids. CDR1 and CDR2 (germline): GTSNPN, SVGIG (reference sequence). The CDR3 DNA sequence: TGTGCCTGGAGTGGAGGGGGCCGTAACTCTGGAAACACCATATATTTT. This codes for CAWSGGGRNSGNTIYF.

V usage is TRBV27 and J usage is TRBJ2-3, with 7 bases identical to TRBD2. The V gene's germline CDR1 is MNHEY and CDR2 SMNVEV (reference sequence). V lost 2 bases, J lost 2 bases, and 4 bases stayed unmatched. The CDR3 sequence is 15 residues long. The CDR3 region has the DNA TGTGCCAGCAGTTTAGCGGGGGACGTCACAGATACGCAGTATTTT. This sequence encodes CASSLAGDVTDTQYF.

V is TRBV19 and J is TRBJ1-1, with D possibly matching TRBD1 (5 bases). Germline CDR1 reads LNHDA; CDR2 reads SQIVND (reference sequence). V was pared by 5 bases and J by 4 bases, with 11 bases between. CDR3 length: 13 amino acids. Written as DNA, the CDR3 is TGTGCCAGTAGTGTCCAAAGGGGCACTGAAGCTTTCTTT. Amino acid sequence: CASSVQRGTEAFF.

This chain uses TRBV5-6 with TRBJ2-1, with 8 positions matching TRBD1. The CDR3 consists of 15 residues. J gave up 1 base and V 4 bases, and 4 bases lay outside the gene matches. Looked up from germline, CDR1 is SGHDT and CDR2 is YYEEEE. Here the CDR3 DNA reads TGTGCCAGCAGCCTGGACAGGGCGTCCTACAATGAGCAGTTCTTC. It codes for CASSLDRASYNEQFF.

The chain joins TRBV18 to TRBJ1-3; TRBD1 might be the D (6 bases). CDR3 size: 17 residues. Germline CDR1 is KGHSH and CDR2 is LQKENI. The V end was cut by 3 bases, the J end by 4 bases, with 19 bases between. CDR3 sequence (DNA): TGTGCCAGCTCACCGGCCTCGGGGGCTCTCCCAGGAAACACCATATATTTT. Encoded protein: CASSPASGALPGNTIYF.

This clone was seen only once. The V call is TRBV14, the J call TRBJ2-7, with D perhaps matching TRBD2 (5 bases). The ends were cut back, 5 bases at V and 3 bases at J, with 17 bases in the middle. Germline CDR1 SGHDN, CDR2 FVKESK. The CDR3 extends over 15 amino acids. The CDR3 region is CASSERVQRYYEQYF. CDR3 in DNA: TGTGCCAGCAGCGAAAGGGTCCAGCGGTACTACGAGCAGTACTTC.

The chain combines TRBV19 with TRBJ1-2, with 9 bases lining up with TRBD1. The CDR3 consists of 14 residues. V was clipped by 5 bases and J by 3 bases; unmatched bases: 4. Germline loops: CDR1 LNHDA, CDR2 SQIVND (reference sequence). CDR3 coding DNA: TGTGCCAGTAGTCCCGGGACAGGGTACTATGGCTACACCTTC. Residues: CASSPGTGYYGYTF.

The rearrangement uses TRBV21-1 and TRBJ1-5; TRBD1 is the table's D call, not checked against the DNA. TRBV21-1 is classified as a pseudogene. The CDR3 has 19 residues. This chain's CDR3 is CASSKGGQGKKGVHQPQHF. The CDR3 nucleotides read TGTGCCAGCAGCAAAGGAGGACAGGGAAAGAAAGGTGTCCATCAGCCCCAGCATTTT.

This chain uses TRBV30 with TRBJ2-7; D call uncertain. The germline CDR1 and CDR2 sequences are GTSNPN and SVGIG (reference sequence). CDR3 size: 15 residues. Between the trimmed V and J ends, which lost 1 base and 1 base, there was a span of 14 bases. CDR3 sequence reads: CAWSETKVGSYEQYF. The CDR3 DNA is TGTGCCTGGAGTGAAACCAAGGTGGGTTCCTACGAGCAGTACTTC.

The gene calls are TRBV14 and TRBJ1-2, with 12 bases aligning to TRBD1. CDR1 is SGHDN and CDR2 is FVKESK in the germline V gene. V lost 4 bases, J lost 5 bases, and 5 bases stayed unmatched. The CDR3 extends over 15 amino acids. Written as DNA, the CDR3 is TGTGCCAGCAGCCGCCCGGGACAGGGGGCTTATGGCTACACCTTC. Its protein is CASSRPGQGAYGYTF.

The gene calls are TRBV13 and TRBJ1-2; D is uncertain. V was cut by 11 bases and J by 8 bases, with 18 bases left in between. The CDR3 is 12 amino acids. Looked up from germline, CDR1 is PRHDT and CDR2 is FYEKMQ (reference sequence). The DNA of the CDR3 is TGTGCCGCCCCCGACCCTACAGAGGGCTACACCTTC. Its translation is CAAPDPTEGYTF.

The rearrangement links TRBV5-1 to TRBJ1-6; D ambiguous. V dropped 4 bases and J dropped 3 bases, with 11 bases sitting between them. CDR1 and CDR2 from the germline V gene are SGHRS and YFSETQ. CDR3 length: 15 amino acids. The CDR3 nucleotides read TGCGCCAGCAGCCCCGAGGGATTCTATAATTCACCCCTCCACTTT. Protein product: CASSPEGFYNSPLHF.

The chain employs TRBV5-1 and TRBJ2-7, with D tentatively TRBD2 (6 bases). V lost 4 bases and J 6 bases, leaving 11 bases between the germline ends. CDR1 and CDR2 from the germline V gene are SGHRS and YFSETQ. This CDR3 has 12 amino acids. CDR3 nucleotide sequence: TGCGCCAGCAGCCGGGACTCGCTCGAGCAGTACTTC. Translation gives CASSRDSLEQYF.

The rearrangement uses TRBV5-6 and TRBJ1-3, with 8 bases fitting TRBD1. CDR1 SGHDT and CDR2 YYEEEE come from the germline V gene. Trimming took 4 bases from V and 5 from J; bases not matched to a gene: 5. The CDR3 consists of 14 residues. CDR3 protein: CASSLGQGRNTIYF. The CDR3, as DNA: TGTGCCAGCAGCCTAGGACAGGGCAGAAACACCATATATTTT.

This clone has only a few counts. This chain uses TRBV10-3 with TRBJ1-6; 7 bases are a match to TRBD1. CDR1 ENHRY and CDR2 SYGVKD come from the germline V gene. V lost 6 bases and J lost 5; bases outside the gene matches: 1. The CDR3 contains 13 residues. The CDR3 DNA follows: TGTGCCATCAGGCAGGGGGATAATTCACCCCTCCACTTT. Amino acids: CAIRQGDNSPLHF.

The V call is TRBV6-5, the J call TRBJ1-2; D ambiguous. Germline CDR1 MNHEY, CDR2 SVGAGI. The CDR3 is made up of 14 amino acids. Trimming left V 2 bases short and J 2 bases short, with 9 bases between. CDR3: CASSYRAENYGYTF. The CDR3 DNA is TGTGCCAGCAGTTACCGGGCAGAGAACTATGGCTACACCTTC.

The sample holds a few counts of this clone. CDR3 in amino acids: CASSPDRGVEAFF. In nucleotides, the CDR3 is TGTGCCAGCTCACCAGATAGGGGGGTAGAGGCTTTCTTT. The chain links TRBV18 to TRBJ1-1, with a possible D match to TRBD1 (6 bases). Germline assignment: CDR1 KGHSH and CDR2 LQKENI. Trimming took off 2 bases at V and 11 bases at J, with 15 bases between the two ends. This CDR3 has 13 amino acids.

The rearrangement uses TRBV19 and TRBJ1-2; TRBD1 aligns across 10 bases. The CDR3 loop spans 14 amino acids. V gave up 5 bases and J gave up 7 bases; unmatched junction bases: 7. Germline V gene data show CDR1 as LNHDA and CDR2 as SQIVND (reference sequence). CDR3 residues: CASSARDRGFGYTF. The CDR3 region has the DNA TGTGCCAGTAGTGCCCGGGACAGGGGATTTGGCTACACCTTC.

As concerns this clone: This sample also contains other DNA sequences that code for the same CDR3. The V and J genes are TRBV5-1 and TRBJ1-1; 8 bases align to TRBD1. J was trimmed by 5 bases and V by 4 bases; bases with no gene match: 10. The CDR3 is 15 residues long. CDR1 SGHRS and CDR2 YFSETQ come from the germline V gene. The CDR3: CASSPGQGTGTEAFF. CDR3 nucleotides: TGCGCCAGCAGCCCCGGACAGGGAACAGGGACTGAAGCTTTCTTT.